The 29 T cell receptor beta chains below were found in one sample sequenced in a study of Ad26.COV2.S vaccination and SARS-CoV-2 variants (dated by TCRdb to the early 2020s). The library came from the immunoSEQ multiplex PCR assay. In its TCRdb copy, this immuneACCESS table keeps in-frame sequences only and misses some clones. Where compared with another copy, unresolved V genes explain less than half of these, and the others have no known cause. The sample table lists about 350,000 clones, approximately 86% of them with a count of one. Roughly 10% of the sample is taken by the ten largest. In light of the paper, this sample's treatment or condition label describes: some 20 received Ad26.COV2.S at low or high dose, single or two shots; about 5 received placebo; per-sample allocation not given. For vaccine and placebo recipients, repertoires were sequenced using samples collected on day 63 after the first injection.

This material consisted of peripheral blood, taken in a trial of Ad26.COV2.S vaccine versus placebo. The receptors were gathered from a person aged 18-65 years who received the Ad26.COV2.S COVID-19 vaccine or a placebo.

In this sample, this clone turned up once. The J gene is TRBJ2-1, the V gene TRBV19; tentative D call: TRBD2 (5 bases). Trimming left V 2 bases short and J 7 bases short, with 12 bases between. This CDR3 is built from 14 residues. Germline-derived CDR1 and CDR2 are LNHDA and SQIVND (reference sequence). DNA for the CDR3: TGTGCCAGTAGTATAAGGAGCGGTGCAAATGAGCAGTTCTTC. As protein: CASSIRSGANEQFF.

This chain links TRBV12-3 or TRBV12-4 with TRBJ1-6, with unresolved D. The germline V and J ends were trimmed by 3 bases and 8 bases, with 8 bases remaining between them. The CDR3 consists of 13 residues. CDR3 nucleotides: TGTGCCAGCAGTTTTTTCGAGGATTCACCCCTCCACTTT. This codes for CASSFFEDSPLHF.

This chain uses TRBV30 with TRBJ2-1, with a weak D call TRBD2 (7 bases). This CDR3 has 13 residues. V was shortened by 4 bases and J by 9 bases, with 16 bases between the two germline ends. CDR1 is GTSNPN and CDR2 is SVGIG in the germline V gene (reference sequence). The CDR3 DNA reads as TGTGCCTGGACCACGCGGGGGCGGGTTGAGCAGTTCTTC. Amino acids: CAWTTRGRVEQFF.

Only one count was recorded for this clone. V usage is TRBV30 and J usage is TRBJ2-7; 11 nucleotides agree with TRBD1. V shed 1 base, J shed 3 bases, and the junction held 11 bases outside the gene matches. The CDR3 runs 17 residues. The germline gives CDR1 GTSNPN, CDR2 SVGIG (reference sequence). The DNA of the CDR3 is TGTGCCTGGAGTGGCGGACAGGGGGCGAGATTGTACTACGAGCAGTACTTC. Its protein product is CAWSGGQGARLYYEQYF.

The rearrangement uses TRBV19 and TRBJ2-7; D not resolved. The germline gives CDR1 LNHDA, CDR2 SQIVND (reference sequence). Trimming took 3 bases from V and 3 from J, leaving 9 bases between them. This CDR3 contains 13 residues. For the CDR3, the DNA is TGTGCCAGTAGTATGGATCCGTTCTACGAGCAGTACTTC. Its translation: CASSMDPFYEQYF.

This chain connects TRBV11-2 to TRBJ1-5; D unclear. The germline V gene has CDR1 SGHAT and CDR2 FQNNGV. CDR3 size: 15 residues. V lost 0 bases and J 3 bases, leaving 9 bases between the germline ends. The DNA for the CDR3 is TGTGCCAGCAGCTTAGAACACGGGGTCAATCAGCCCCAGCATTTT. The encoded protein is CASSLEHGVNQPQHF.

This clone was detected only once. V is TRBV6-5 and J is TRBJ2-1, with 11 bases identical to TRBD2. The CDR3 totals 16 residues. Trimming took 4 bases from V and 8 from J; bases not matched to a gene: 10. The germline gives CDR1 MNHEY, CDR2 SVGAGI. The CDR3 is CASSSLTSGSGHEQFF. CDR3 in DNA: TGTGCCAGCAGTTCGTTAACTAGCGGGAGCGGTCATGAGCAGTTCTTC.

CDR3 coding DNA: TGTGCCAGCAGCCGCCGGGTTGCGGGGGCAAGCGAGCAGTACTTC. Translation gives CASSRRVAGASEQYF. The rearrangement links TRBV6-2 or TRBV6-3 to TRBJ2-7, with TRBD2 as a possible D gene (7 bases). The V gene's germline CDR1 is MNHEY and CDR2 SVGEGT. The CDR3 runs 15 residues. V lost 6 bases, J lost 6 bases, and 21 bases lay in between.

This sequence joins TRBV24-1 and TRBJ2-1; 9 positions agree with TRBD1. The V gene end was trimmed by 5 bases and the J gene end by 6 bases; junction bases not matched to a gene: 10. CDR1 is KGHDR and CDR2 is SFDVKD in the germline V gene. The CDR3 covers 16 residues. The CDR3 is CATSAAGTGLRNEQFF. CDR3 sequence (DNA): TGTGCCACCAGTGCCGCCGGGACAGGGCTGCGCAATGAGCAGTTCTTC.

V is TRBV5-4 and J is TRBJ1-2; a possible D gene is TRBD1 (5 bases). This CDR3 has 13 residues. V lost 3 bases to trimming and J lost 5 bases, with 11 bases between them. Germline-derived CDR1 and CDR2 are SGHNT and YYREEE (reference sequence). For the CDR3, the DNA is TGTGCCAGCAGCTCGACAGAGGATTATGGCTACACCTTC. Translated, it gives CASSSTEDYGYTF.

This sequence joins TRBV15 and TRBJ1-2; weak D call: TRBD1 (6 bases). Trimming cost V 3 bases and J 5 bases, with 13 bases left between them. The CDR3 contains 14 residues. Germline V gene data show CDR1 as LNHNV and CDR2 as YYDKDF (reference sequence). CDR3 DNA sequence: TGTGCCACCAGCAGGGACAGAGAGGGGTATGGCTACACCTTC. This gives the protein CATSRDREGYGYTF.

The chain links TRBV27 to TRBJ1-1, with D unclear. V gave up 6 bases and J gave up 3 bases, with 17 bases separating them. The CDR3 spans 15 residues. Per germline, CDR1 MNHEY and CDR2 SMNVEV (reference sequence). CDR3 DNA: TGTGCCAGCAGGCCCACCAAAGGTACGGACACTGAAGCTTTCTTT. Its translation is CASRPTKGTDTEAFF.

This clone has a handful of counts. The V and J genes are TRBV4-3 and TRBJ1-1, with 7 positions matching TRBD1. Germline trimming cut 2 bases from V and 4 bases from J; bases unmatched to any gene: 7. This CDR3 has 15 residues. Germline V gene data show CDR1 as LGHNA and CDR2 as YSLEER. CDR3 in amino acids: CASSQQIRGGTEAFF. In DNA form, the CDR3 reads TGCGCCAGCAGCCAACAAATCAGGGGGGGCACTGAAGCTTTCTTT.

The chain recombines TRBV7-2 with TRBJ2-7; D ambiguous. Trimming pared 1 base from V and 1 base from J, leaving 11 bases between. CDR3 length: 15 residues. Germline CDR1 SGHTA, CDR2 FQGNSA. The CDR3 nucleotides read TGTGCCAGCAGCTTAGATAACAGAGTTTCCTACGAGCAGTACTTC. This codes for CASSLDNRVSYEQYF.

This clone is a singleton in its sample. The chain's CDR3 is CAGYYDPTYEQYF. CDR3 DNA sequence: TGTGCCGGGTATTACGACCCAACCTACGAGCAGTACTTC. The chain couples TRBV9 to TRBJ2-7; D not resolved. Germline CDR1 is SGDLS and CDR2 is YYNGEE. The CDR3 runs to 13 residues. The ends were cut back, 10 bases at V and 2 bases at J, with 16 bases in the middle. Full variable domain (outside the CDR3, taken from reference TRBV9 and TRBJ2-7): DSGVTQTPKHLITATGQRVTLRCSPRSGDLSVYWYQQSLDQGLQFLIQYYNGEERAKGNILERFSAQQFPDLHSELNLSSLELGDSALYFCAGYYDPTYEQYFGPGTRLTVT.

This chain joins TRBV2 and TRBJ2-6; D is possibly TRBD1 (5 bases). CDR1 is SNHLY, CDR2 FYNNEI, per germline. This CDR3 is 17 amino acids long. Trimming took 5 bases from V and 0 from J, leaving 14 bases between them. The CDR3 DNA is TGTGCCAGCAGTTTAGGACACCCCGCCTCTGGGGCCAACGTCCTGACTTTC. It specifies CASSLGHPASGANVLTF. Drawing the rest from reference TRBV2 and TRBJ2-6, the complete variable domain is EPEVTQTPSHQVTQMGQEVILRCVPISNHLYFYWYRQILGQKVEFLVSFYNNEISEKSEIFDDQFSVERPDGSNFTLKIRSTKLEDSAMYFCASSLGHPASGANVLTFGAGSRLTVL.

V usage is TRBV5-6 and J usage is TRBJ2-3, with 9 bases fitting TRBD2. The CDR3 spans 15 residues. Germline V gene lookup returns CDR1 SGHDT and CDR2 YYEEEE. Trimming cost V 1 base and J 5 bases; bases outside gene matches: 5. The CDR3 is CASSLLSGGQDTQYF. Here the CDR3 DNA reads TGTGCCAGCAGCTTGCTTAGCGGGGGTCAAGATACGCAGTATTTT.

This chain links TRBV7-8 with TRBJ2-7; 12 bases map to TRBD2. The germline V gene has CDR1 SGHVS and CDR2 FQNEAQ. The CDR3 covers 15 residues. V lost 7 bases and J lost 0; bases outside the gene matches: 4. The CDR3, as DNA: TGTGCCAGCACCCTGGGACTAGCGGGCTCCTACGAGCAGTACTTC. Translation: CASTLGLAGSYEQYF.

CDR3 sequence (DNA): TGTGCCAGCAGTCCTGGGACTAGCGGGAAAGCCTCCTACGAGCAGTACTTC. Encoded protein: CASSPGTSGKASYEQYF. This chain uses TRBV28 with TRBJ2-7; 13 bases are shared with TRBD2. The junction had 7 bases not matched to a gene; V was cut back by 5 bases and J by 0 bases. This CDR3 has 17 amino acids. The germline CDR1 and CDR2 sequences are MDHEN and SYDVKM. The full variable domain, with the rest looked up from reference TRBV28 and TRBJ2-7, is DVKVTQSSRYLVKRTGEKVFLECVQDMDHENMFWYRQDPGLGLRLIYFSYDVKMKEKGDIPEGYSVSREKKERFSLILESASTNQTSMYLCASSPGTSGKASYEQYFGPGTRLTVT.

The chain recombines TRBV4-1 with TRBJ2-2, with 8 bases that match TRBD1. CDR3 size: 16 residues. The germline V gene has CDR1 MGHRA and CDR2 YSYEKL. The ends lost 2 bases at V and 5 bases at J; junction bases unmatched: 7. The CDR3 region has the DNA TGCGCCAGCAGCCAACAGGGGGCGCGAACGACCGGGGAGCTGTTTTTT. Amino acids: CASSQQGARTTGELFF.

The V gene is TRBV24-1, the J gene TRBJ1-2, with unresolved D. This CDR3 has 15 amino acids. V shed 4 bases and J shed 4 bases, with 15 bases lying between them. Germline V gives CDR1 KGHDR, CDR2 SFDVKD. The CDR3 DNA is TGTGCCACCAGTGACCAACACAGTCTAGGCTATGGCTACACCTTC. It specifies CATSDQHSLGYGYTF.

This chain uses TRBV30 with TRBJ1-3, with D perhaps matching TRBD1 (5 bases). The CDR3 is made up of 15 amino acids. Trimming took 0 bases from V and 0 from J, leaving 9 bases between them. Germline assignment: CDR1 GTSNPN and CDR2 SVGIG (reference sequence). The CDR3 DNA is TGTGCCTGGAGTGTACAGGCCTTCTCTGGAAACACCATATATTTT. The encoded protein is CAWSVQAFSGNTIYF. The whole variable domain, remainder taken from reference TRBV30 and TRBJ1-3, is SQTIHQWPATLVQPVGSPLSLECTVEGTSNPNLYWYRQAAGRGLQLLFYSVGIGQISSEVPQNLSASRPQDRQFILSSKKLLLSDSGFYLCAWSVQAFSGNTIYFGEGSWLTVV.

The chain has TRBV11-2 and TRBJ2-7; D may be TRBD2 (7 bases). The CDR3 covers 16 residues. The V end lost 2 bases, the J end lost 2 bases, and 16 bases lay between the germline ends. Germline values: CDR1 SGHAT, CDR2 FQNNGV. CDR3 amino acids: CASSLPPGRGTYEQYF. CDR3 nucleotide sequence: TGTGCCAGCAGCTTACCCCCGGGGAGGGGGACCTACGAGCAGTACTTC.

This chain connects TRBV29-1 to TRBJ1-1; a possible D gene is TRBD1 (5 bases). Trimming took off 3 bases at V and 2 bases at J, with 7 bases between the two ends. The CDR3 contains 12 residues. In germline, CDR1 is SQVTM, CDR2 ANQGSEA. CDR3 in DNA: TGCAGCGTTGAGACAGACAACACTGAAGCTTTCTTT. Protein sequence: CSVETDNTEAFF.

The chain links TRBV27 to TRBJ1-1, with TRBD1 matching 8 bases. Per germline, CDR1 MNHEY and CDR2 SMNVEV (reference sequence). J lost 4 bases, V lost 5 bases, and 6 bases had no gene match. This CDR3 spans 14 amino acids. The DNA of the CDR3 is TGTGCCAGCAGTACTGATACAGGGGGCACTGAAGCTTTCTTT. This codes for CASSTDTGGTEAFF.

V usage is TRBV10-3 and J usage is TRBJ2-1, with D possibly being TRBD2 (6 bases). In germline, CDR1 is ENHRY, CDR2 SYGVKD. There are 15 residues in the CDR3. V lost 0 bases and J lost 8, with 14 bases in between. The chain's CDR3 is CAISESDIPGDEQFF. CDR3 coding DNA: TGTGCCATCAGTGAGTCGGACATCCCGGGGGATGAGCAGTTCTTC.

This chain connects TRBV5-1 to TRBJ1-2; 7 bases align to TRBD1. CDR1 and CDR2 (germline): SGHRS, YFSETQ. The CDR3 totals 15 residues. Trimming at V came to 3 bases and at J to 5 bases, leaving 10 bases not matched to a gene. CDR3 sequence reads: CASSWSGRGTYGYTF. CDR3 DNA: TGCGCCAGCAGCTGGAGCGGCAGGGGGACGTATGGCTACACCTTC.

This clone was found once. The chain recombines TRBV19 with TRBJ1-1; the D gene is possibly TRBD1 (5 bases). This CDR3 is 13 amino acids long. Germline-derived CDR1 and CDR2 are LNHDA and SQIVND (reference sequence). V lost 1 base to trimming and J lost 5 bases, with 8 bases between them. CDR3 protein: CASSIGPGTEAFF. The CDR3 DNA sequence: TGTGCCAGTAGTATAGGCCCAGGGACTGAAGCTTTCTTT. Complete variable domain (other parts from reference TRBV19 and TRBJ1-1): DGGITQSPKYLFRKEGQNVTLSCEQNLNHDAMYWYRQDPGQGLRLIYYSQIVNDFQKGDIAEGYSVSREKKESFPLTVTSAQKNPTAFYLCASSIGPGTEAFFGQGTRLTVV.

The rearrangement joins TRBV3-1 (or the pseudogene TRBV3-2) to TRBJ2-4, with TRBD2 matching 8 bases. J gave up 5 bases and V 9 bases, and 6 bases lay outside the gene matches. The CDR3 covers 13 residues. The V gene's germline CDR1 is LGHDT and CDR2 YNNKEL (reference sequence). The CDR3 bases are TGTGCCAGTACCGGGGGGGTCCAAAACATTCAGTACTTC. This codes for CASTGGVQNIQYF.